Each of the 2 T cell receptor beta chains below was sequenced from the same sample in a study of T cell responses to AZD1222 COVID-19 vaccine. The assay was immunoSEQ multiplex PCR, and TCRdb's table has in-frame clones only and misses some. The sample has under 200,000 clones; about 91% are singletons. Here the sequenced sample was peripheral blood, taken on day 0 of MenACWY control vaccination. These receptors came from an adult in good health.

The genes are TRBV7-6 and TRBJ2-5, with D tentatively TRBD2 (6 bases). The V end was cut by 0 bases, the J end by 4 bases, with 12 bases between. The germline CDR1 and CDR2 sequences are SGHVS and FNYEAQ. This CDR3 has 15 amino acids. CDR3 sequence: CASSLAPGGGETQYF. The CDR3 DNA follows: TGTGCCAGCAGCTTAGCCCCCGGGGGTGGAGAGACCCAGTACTTC.

This clone was seen only once. The CDR3 spells CASSLDMSSYNSPLHF. The CDR3 region has the DNA TGTGCCAGCAGCTTAGATATGAGCTCCTATAATTCACCCCTCCACTTT. The V and J genes are TRBV7-6 and TRBJ1-6; D unclear. V was cut by 1 base and J by 0 bases, with 7 bases left in between. In germline, CDR1 is SGHVS, CDR2 FNYEAQ. The CDR3 length is 16 residues.